The entry that follows covers one T cell receptor (beta chain) sequence. The antigen is undetermined. This sample is drawn from a study of cytomegalovirus exposure and HLA in healthy donors. Study-level findings and limits: Later work found most CMV-associated TCR beta chains apparently HLA-restricted. Reported findings show TCR beta sequences accurately forecast HLA-A and HLA-B alleles in most subjects. Associated with cytomegalovirus, according to the listing, were fewer than 200 TCR beta chains. Presence/absence results assume similar sequencing depth per donor, which may not hold.

Germline V gene sequence: CDR1 SEHNR, CDR2 FQNEAQ (reference sequence). The CDR3 runs 13 residues. Unmatched junction bases numbered 1, after V lost 3 bases and J lost 5 bases. PCR was performed using 60 Vbeta and 13 Jbeta primers. Profiled with immunoSEQ multiplex PCR; TCRdb holds only in-frame clones, not every one. The sample includes approximately 92,000 clones, around 74% seen only once; the top ten take 6.5% to 8%. Sequenced material: PBMCs. The gene calls are TRBV7-9 and TRBJ2-5; TRBD2 agrees at 9 bases. The sequence was collected from a man aged 45 to 65 in good health and CMV-seropositive. CDR3 nucleotide sequence: TGTGCCAGCAGCTTCGCGGGGGGGGAGACCCAGTACTTC. It is translated as CASSFAGGETQYF.